This T cell receptor beta chain derives from a study of PD-1 blockade in mismatch repair-deficient tumors. Study summary: Enrolled about 2013-2016, patients had progressing, pretreated mismatch repair-deficient cancers of approximately 13 types. The study's findings and limits: Tumor-resident clones, often absent from pretreatment blood, expanded after pembrolizumab and then contracted.

Sequencing used immunoSEQ multiplex PCR; TCRdb keeps in-frame clones, though not all of them. The repertoire includes fewer than 60,000 clones, approximately 80% of them detected once, and roughly 3% sits in the top ten. This CDR3 comprises 13 residues. Looked up from germline, CDR1 is MNHNS and CDR2 is SASEGT. V shed 1 base and J shed 7 bases, with 10 bases lying between them. In the case of this clone: What it binds is unknown.

All patients were mismatch repair deficient, assessed by either PCR or immunohistochemistry. TCRs were sequenced from a few patients responding to pembrolizumab. Sequenced material: PBMCs, taken before pembrolizumab treatment. This sequence joins TRBV6-1 and TRBJ2-5; possibly TRBD1 for D (5 bases). The source is an adult with mismatch repair-deficient cancer. The CDR3: CASSEVSTGTQYF. In DNA form, the CDR3 reads TGTGCCAGCAGTGAAGTGTCTACAGGGACCCAGTACTTC.